This T cell receptor beta chain stems from a study of vaccination and CD4 T cells after COVID-19. Study context: Six males and four females, two Hispanic, made up the convalescents. Researchers treated cells with overlapping spike peptides taken from SARS-CoV-2, HCoV-NL63, HCoV-OC43 and HCoV-229E.

This CDR3 spans 17 amino acids. Germline CDR1 and CDR2: SGHTA and FQGNSA. With 5 bases removed from V and 0 bases from J, the gap between germline ends came to 18 bases. On this clonotype: Antigen specificity is unknown.

Specified treatment: approximately nine-day PBMC culture with coronavirus spike peptide pools or control peptides (ViraFEST assay). Peptide-pool expansion of antigen-specific T cells preceded TCR sequencing in ViraFEST. Oncomine TCR Beta short-read sequencing was applied to DNA from cultured CD4+ T cells. TCRdb re-analysed the PCR reads in MiXCR, keeping a single row per CDR3 protein. The sample comprises fewer than 15,000 distinct CDR3 sequences, roughly 45% of which are singletons, and 10% to 15% rests with the top ten. This TCR derives from a human donor who had recovered from COVID-19. The chain combines TRBV7-2 with TRBJ2-3; tentative D call: TRBD1 (5 bases). The sequencing input was CD4+ T cells from blood, cultured in vitro. DNA for the CDR3: TGTGCCAGCAGCCCCCGACAGAGCTTATCGAGCACAGATACGCAGTATTTT. Its translation is CASSPRQSLSSTDTQYF. Full variable domain (missing parts from reference TRBV7-2 and TRBJ2-3): GAGVSQSPSNKVTEKGKDVELRCDPISGHTALYWYRQSLGQGLEFLIYFQGNSAPDKSGLPSDRFSAERTGGSVSTLTIQRTQQEDSAVYLCASSPRQSLSSTDTQYFGPGTRLTVL.